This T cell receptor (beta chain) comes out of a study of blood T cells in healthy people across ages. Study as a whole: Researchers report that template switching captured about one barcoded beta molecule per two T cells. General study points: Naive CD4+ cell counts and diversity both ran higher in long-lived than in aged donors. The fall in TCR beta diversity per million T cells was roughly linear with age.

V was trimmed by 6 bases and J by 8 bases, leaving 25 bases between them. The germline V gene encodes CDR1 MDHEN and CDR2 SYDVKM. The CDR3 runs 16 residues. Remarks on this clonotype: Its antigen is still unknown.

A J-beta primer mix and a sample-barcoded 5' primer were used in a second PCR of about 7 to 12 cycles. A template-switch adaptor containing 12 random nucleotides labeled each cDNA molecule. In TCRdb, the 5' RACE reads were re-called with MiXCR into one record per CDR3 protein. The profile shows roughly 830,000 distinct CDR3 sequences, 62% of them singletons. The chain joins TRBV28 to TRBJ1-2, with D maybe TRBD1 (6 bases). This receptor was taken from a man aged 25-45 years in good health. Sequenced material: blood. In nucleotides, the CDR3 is TGTGCCAGCAGGGAGCGGGCCGGGGGCAGATTGAGGGGCTACACCTTC. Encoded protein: CASRERAGGRLRGYTF.